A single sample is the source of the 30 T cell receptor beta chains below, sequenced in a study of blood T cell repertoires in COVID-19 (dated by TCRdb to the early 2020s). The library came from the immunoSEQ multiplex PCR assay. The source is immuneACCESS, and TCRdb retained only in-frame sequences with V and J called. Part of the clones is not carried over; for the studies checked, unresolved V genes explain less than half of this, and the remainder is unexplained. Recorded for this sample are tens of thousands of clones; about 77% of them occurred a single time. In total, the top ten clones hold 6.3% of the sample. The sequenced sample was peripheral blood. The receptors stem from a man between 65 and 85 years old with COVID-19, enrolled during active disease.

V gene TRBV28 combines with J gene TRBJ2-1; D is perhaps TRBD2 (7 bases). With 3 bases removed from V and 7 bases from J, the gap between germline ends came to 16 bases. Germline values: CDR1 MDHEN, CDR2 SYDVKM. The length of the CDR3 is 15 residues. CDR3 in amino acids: CASSLYGGGLNEQFF. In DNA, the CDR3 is TGTGCCAGCAGTTTGTATGGGGGGGGGCTTAATGAGCAGTTCTTC.

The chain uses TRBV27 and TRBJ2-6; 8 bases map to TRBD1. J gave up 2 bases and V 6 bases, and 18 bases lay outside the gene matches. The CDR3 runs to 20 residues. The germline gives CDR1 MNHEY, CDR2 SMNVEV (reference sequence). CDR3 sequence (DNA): TGTGCCAGCAGCACCTCGGCAGGGGGCGTGAAGGGGGCTGGGGCCAACGTCCTGACTTTC. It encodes CASSTSAGGVKGAGANVLTF.

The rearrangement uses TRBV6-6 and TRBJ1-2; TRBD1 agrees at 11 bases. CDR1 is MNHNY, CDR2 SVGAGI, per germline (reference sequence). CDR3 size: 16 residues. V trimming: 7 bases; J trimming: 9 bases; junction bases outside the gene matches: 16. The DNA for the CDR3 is TGTGCCAGCAACCCGGAGGGACAGGGGGGCGCCGATCGCTACACCTTC. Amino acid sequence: CASNPEGQGGADRYTF.

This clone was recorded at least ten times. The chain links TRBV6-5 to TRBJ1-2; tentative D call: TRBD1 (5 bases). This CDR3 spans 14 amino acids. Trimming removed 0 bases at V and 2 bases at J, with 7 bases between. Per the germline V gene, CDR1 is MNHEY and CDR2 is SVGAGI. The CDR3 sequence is CASSYSPGNYGYTF. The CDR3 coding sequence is TGTGCCAGCAGTTACTCACCAGGGAACTATGGCTACACCTTC.

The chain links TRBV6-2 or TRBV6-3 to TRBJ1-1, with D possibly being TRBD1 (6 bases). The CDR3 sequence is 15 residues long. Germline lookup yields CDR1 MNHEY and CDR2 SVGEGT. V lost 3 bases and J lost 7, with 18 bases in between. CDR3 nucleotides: TGTGCCAGCAGTTATTCCGGGGCCGAGGGGGTTGAAGCTTTCTTT. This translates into CASSYSGAEGVEAFF.

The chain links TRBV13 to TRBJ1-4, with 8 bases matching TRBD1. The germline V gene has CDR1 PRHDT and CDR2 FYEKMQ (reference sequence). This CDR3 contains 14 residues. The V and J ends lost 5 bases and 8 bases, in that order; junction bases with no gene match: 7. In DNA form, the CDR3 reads TGTGCCAGCAGCGACAGGGGAGAGAGCGAAAAACTGTTTTTT. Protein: CASSDRGESEKLFF.

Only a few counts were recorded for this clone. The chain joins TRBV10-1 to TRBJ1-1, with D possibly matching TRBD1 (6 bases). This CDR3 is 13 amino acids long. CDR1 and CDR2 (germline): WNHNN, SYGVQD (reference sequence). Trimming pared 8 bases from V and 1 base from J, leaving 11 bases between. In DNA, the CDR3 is TGCGCCAGCCAGGGACACGCGAACACTGAAGCTTTCTTT. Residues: CASQGHANTEAFF.

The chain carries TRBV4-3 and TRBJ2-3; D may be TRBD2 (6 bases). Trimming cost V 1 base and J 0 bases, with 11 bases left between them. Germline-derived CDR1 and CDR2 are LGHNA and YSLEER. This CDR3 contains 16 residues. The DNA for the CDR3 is TGCGCCAGCAGCCAAGGAGCTAGCGCTAGCACAGATACGCAGTATTTT. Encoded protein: CASSQGASASTDTQYF.

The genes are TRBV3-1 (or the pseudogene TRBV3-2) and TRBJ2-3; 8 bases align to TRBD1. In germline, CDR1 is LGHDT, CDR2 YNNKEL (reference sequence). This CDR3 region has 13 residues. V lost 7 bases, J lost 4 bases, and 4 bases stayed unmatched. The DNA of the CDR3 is TGTGCCAGCAACAGGGGGGACGCAGATACGCAGTATTTT. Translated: CASNRGDADTQYF.

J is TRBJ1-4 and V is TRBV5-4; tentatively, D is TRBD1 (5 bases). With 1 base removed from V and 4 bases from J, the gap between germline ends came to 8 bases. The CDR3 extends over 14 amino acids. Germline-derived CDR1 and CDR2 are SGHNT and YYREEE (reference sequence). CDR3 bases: TGTGCCAGCAGCTTGAAGGGGATTAATGAAAAACTGTTTTTT. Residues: CASSLKGINEKLFF.

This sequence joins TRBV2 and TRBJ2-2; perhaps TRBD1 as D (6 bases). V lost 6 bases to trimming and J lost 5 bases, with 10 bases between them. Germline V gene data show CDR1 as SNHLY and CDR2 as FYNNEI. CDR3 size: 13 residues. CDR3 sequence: CASSRGPTGELFF. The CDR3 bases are TGTGCCAGCAGCAGGGGCCCTACCGGGGAGCTGTTTTTT.

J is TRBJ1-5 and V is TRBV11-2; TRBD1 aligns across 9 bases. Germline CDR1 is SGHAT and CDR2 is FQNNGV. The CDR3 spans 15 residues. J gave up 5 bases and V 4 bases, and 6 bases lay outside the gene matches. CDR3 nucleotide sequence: TGTGCCAGCAGCTCCGGGACAGGGTCGTATCAGCCCCAGCATTTT. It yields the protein CASSSGTGSYQPQHF.

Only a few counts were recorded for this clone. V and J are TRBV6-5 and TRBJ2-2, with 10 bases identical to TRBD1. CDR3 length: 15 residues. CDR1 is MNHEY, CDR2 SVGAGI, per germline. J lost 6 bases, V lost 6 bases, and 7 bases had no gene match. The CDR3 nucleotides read TGTGCCAGCAGGCGACAGGGGGCGATTGCCGGGGAGCTGTTTTTT. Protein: CASRRQGAIAGELFF.

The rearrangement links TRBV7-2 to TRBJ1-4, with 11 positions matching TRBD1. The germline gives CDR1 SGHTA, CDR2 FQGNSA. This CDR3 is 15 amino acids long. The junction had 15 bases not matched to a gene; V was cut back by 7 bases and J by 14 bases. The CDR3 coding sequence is TGTGCCAGCACCCTTACTAGTCGGGACAGGGGGAAGCTGTTTTTT. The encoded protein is CASTLTSRDRGKLFF.

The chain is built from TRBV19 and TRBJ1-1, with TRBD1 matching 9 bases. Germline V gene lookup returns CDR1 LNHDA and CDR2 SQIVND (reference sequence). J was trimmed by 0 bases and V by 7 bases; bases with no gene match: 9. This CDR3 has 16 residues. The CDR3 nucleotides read TGTGCCAGTAAGCCGGACAGGGGTAACCTGAACACTGAAGCTTTCTTT. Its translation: CASKPDRGNLNTEAFF.

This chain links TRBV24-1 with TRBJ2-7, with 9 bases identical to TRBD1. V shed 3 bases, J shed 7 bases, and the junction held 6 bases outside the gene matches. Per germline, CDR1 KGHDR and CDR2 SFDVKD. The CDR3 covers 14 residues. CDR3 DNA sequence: TGTGCCACCAGTGATGCCGGGACAGGGCGAGAGCAGTACTTC. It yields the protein CATSDAGTGREQYF.

DNA for the CDR3: TGTGCCAGCAGTTTGACAGGGGCGGGTGGCTACACCTTC. As protein: CASSLTGAGGYTF. The V and J genes are TRBV6-5 and TRBJ1-2; 8 nucleotides agree with TRBD1. From germline, CDR1 is MNHEY and CDR2 SVGAGI. The CDR3 extends over 13 amino acids. V lost 4 bases and J lost 7; bases outside the gene matches: 5.

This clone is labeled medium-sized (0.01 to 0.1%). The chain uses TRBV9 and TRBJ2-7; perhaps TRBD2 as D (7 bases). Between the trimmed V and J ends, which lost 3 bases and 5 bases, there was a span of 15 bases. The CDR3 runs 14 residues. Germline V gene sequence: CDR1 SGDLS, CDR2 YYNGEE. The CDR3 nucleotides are TGTGCCAGCAGCGCCAGGGGAGGGCTCGACGAGCAGTACTTC. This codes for CASSARGGLDEQYF.

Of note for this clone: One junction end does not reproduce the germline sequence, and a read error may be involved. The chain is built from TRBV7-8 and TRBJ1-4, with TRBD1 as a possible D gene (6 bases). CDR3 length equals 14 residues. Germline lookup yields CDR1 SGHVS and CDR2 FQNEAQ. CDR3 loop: CASSPLQGVPNPVF. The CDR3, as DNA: TGTGCCAGCAGCCCATTACAGGGAGTACCCAATCCCGTTTTT.

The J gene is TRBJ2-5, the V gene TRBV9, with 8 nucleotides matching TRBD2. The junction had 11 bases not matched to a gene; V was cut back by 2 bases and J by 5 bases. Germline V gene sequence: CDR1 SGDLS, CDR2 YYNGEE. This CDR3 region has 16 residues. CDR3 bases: TGTGCCAGCAGCGTCCTGGCCAGCGGGGGTCGGGAGACCCAGTACTTC. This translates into CASSVLASGGRETQYF.

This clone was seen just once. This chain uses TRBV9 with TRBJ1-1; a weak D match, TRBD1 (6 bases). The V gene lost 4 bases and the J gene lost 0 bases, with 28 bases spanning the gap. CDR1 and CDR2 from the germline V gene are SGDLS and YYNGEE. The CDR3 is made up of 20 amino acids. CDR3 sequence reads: CASSPRGTRGPENLNTEAFF. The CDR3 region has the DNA TGTGCCAGCAGCCCGCGAGGGACCAGGGGACCCGAGAATTTGAACACTGAAGCTTTCTTT.

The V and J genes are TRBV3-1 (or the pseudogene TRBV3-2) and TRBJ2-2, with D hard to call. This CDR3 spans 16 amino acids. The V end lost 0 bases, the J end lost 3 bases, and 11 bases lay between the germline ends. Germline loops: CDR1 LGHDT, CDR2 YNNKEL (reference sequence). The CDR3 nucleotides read TGTGCCAGCAGCCAAGATTACACTACATACACCGGGGAGCTGTTTTTT. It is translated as CASSQDYTTYTGELFF.

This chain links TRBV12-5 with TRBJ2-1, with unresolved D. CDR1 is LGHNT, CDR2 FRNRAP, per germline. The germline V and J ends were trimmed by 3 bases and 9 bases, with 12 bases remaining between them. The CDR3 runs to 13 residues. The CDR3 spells CASGFPSGVEQFF. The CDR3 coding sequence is TGTGCTAGTGGTTTCCCTAGTGGCGTTGAGCAGTTCTTC.

The CDR3 nucleotides are TGCGCCAGCAGCACTTGGACAGGGCGAACTGAAGCTTTCTTT. As protein: CASSTWTGRTEAFF. The chain links TRBV5-1 to TRBJ1-1, with TRBD1 matching 8 bases. Germline V gene data show CDR1 as SGHRS and CDR2 as YFSETQ. The CDR3 length is 14 residues. V trimming: 4 bases; J trimming: 5 bases; junction bases outside the gene matches: 7.

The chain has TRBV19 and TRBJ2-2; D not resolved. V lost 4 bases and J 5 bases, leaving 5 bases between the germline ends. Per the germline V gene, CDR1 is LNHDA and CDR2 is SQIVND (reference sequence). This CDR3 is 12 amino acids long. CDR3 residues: CASSTQTGELFF. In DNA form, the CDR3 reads TGTGCCAGTAGTACCCAAACCGGGGAGCTGTTTTTT. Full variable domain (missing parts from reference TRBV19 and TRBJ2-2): DGGITQSPKYLFRKEGQNVTLSCEQNLNHDAMYWYRQDPGQGLRLIYYSQIVNDFQKGDIAEGYSVSREKKESFPLTVTSAQKNPTAFYLCASSTQTGELFFGEGSRLTVL.

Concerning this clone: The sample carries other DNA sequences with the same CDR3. Here the CDR3 DNA reads TGTGCCAGCAGTTTAGGCGGAAGTTCCTACAATGAGCAGTTCTTC. Protein sequence: CASSLGGSSYNEQFF. The J gene is TRBJ2-1, the V gene TRBV27; unclear D gene. This CDR3 comprises 15 residues. The V gene's germline CDR1 is MNHEY and CDR2 SMNVEV (reference sequence). The V gene lost 2 bases and the J gene lost 1 base, with 9 bases spanning the gap.

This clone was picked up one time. The CDR3 DNA sequence: TGTGCCAGCAGTTTAGGCCCCCTGCGGGGCACTGAAGCTTTCTTT. Its translation: CASSLGPLRGTEAFF. The chain recombines TRBV27 with TRBJ1-1; no firm D call. The CDR3 is 15 residues long. The germline gives CDR1 MNHEY, CDR2 SMNVEV (reference sequence). Trimming removed 2 bases from V and 4 bases from J, with 14 bases in between.

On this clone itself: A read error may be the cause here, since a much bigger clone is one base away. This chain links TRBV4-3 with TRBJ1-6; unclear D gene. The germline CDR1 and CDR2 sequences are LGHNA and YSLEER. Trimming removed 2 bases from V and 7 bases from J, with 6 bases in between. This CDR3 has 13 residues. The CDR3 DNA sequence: TGCGCCAGCAGCCAAACAGAGAATTCACCCCTCCACTTT. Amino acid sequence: CASSQTENSPLHF.

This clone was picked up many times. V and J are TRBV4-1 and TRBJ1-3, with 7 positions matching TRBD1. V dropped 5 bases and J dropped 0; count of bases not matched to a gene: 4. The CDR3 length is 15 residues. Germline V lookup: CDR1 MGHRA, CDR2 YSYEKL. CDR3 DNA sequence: TGCGCCAGCAGCAAGGACAGGAACTCTGGAAACACCATATATTTT. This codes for CASSKDRNSGNTIYF.

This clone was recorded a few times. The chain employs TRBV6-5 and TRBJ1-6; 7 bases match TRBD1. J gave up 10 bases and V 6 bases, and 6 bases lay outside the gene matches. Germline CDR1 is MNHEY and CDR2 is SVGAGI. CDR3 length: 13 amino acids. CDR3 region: CASSSTGNSPLHF. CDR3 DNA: TGTGCCAGCAGCTCGACAGGGAACTCACCCCTCCACTTT.